The clone carrying this TCR beta chain was seen only a few times. This sample is part of a study of T-cell memory formation after mild COVID-19. TCRdb re-called the 5' RACE reads through MiXCR, storing one row per CDR3 protein. The sample lists under 250,000 distinct CDR3 sequences; 15% were seen once. The material sequenced was PBMCs or a T cell subset sorted from them (not recorded which). The receptor comes from an adult woman who had mild COVID-19 (a few samples of this study predate the infection). Cell type and time point are not known.

The CDR3 reads CSVAGVGYTF. CDR3 DNA: TGCAGCGTTGCAGGGGTTGGCTACACCTTC. The V gene is TRBV29-1, the J gene TRBJ1-2; a weak D match, TRBD1 (6 bases). The CDR3 contains 10 residues. The germline V gene encodes CDR1 SQVTM and CDR2 ANQGSEA. V lost 4 bases and J 7 bases, leaving 7 bases between the germline ends. Full variable domain (rest looked up from reference TRBV29-1 and TRBJ1-2): SAVISQKPSRDICQRGTSLTIQCQVDSQVTMMFWYRQQPGQSLTLIATANQGSEATYESGFVIDKFPISRPNLTFSTLTVSNMSPEDSSIYLCSVAGVGYTFGSGTRLTVV.